Each of the 8 T cell receptor beta chains below was sequenced from the same sample in a study of vaccination effects on CD4 cells after COVID-19. These TCRs are of unknown antigen specificity. Sequencing was performed with immunoSEQ multiplex PCR; in TCRdb, only in-frame clones are kept and a portion is missing. Here the sample spans roughly 34,000 clones, roughly four fifths being singletons. Viral peptide pools were used in the ViraFEST assay to expand antigen-specific CD4+ T cells, and sequencing came afterward. Following 10 days of culture, CD4+ T cells were isolated. Either the mRNA-1273 or the BNT162b2 vaccine was given to participants as two doses. The sequences come from CD4+ T cells from PBMCs cultured with HCoV-NL63 spike peptides, collected after COVID-19 vaccination. The source of these receptors is a human donor who received a COVID-19 vaccine. Some clones in this sample may be carry-over from other donors' samples.

This clone was seen a single time. This sequence joins TRBV7-3 and TRBJ1-6; 7 nucleotides match TRBD1. The length of the CDR3 is 15 residues. Trimming at V came to 0 bases and at J to 5 bases, leaving 1 base not matched to a gene. Germline assignment: CDR1 SGHTA and CDR2 FQGTGA. For the CDR3, the DNA is TGTGCCAGCAGCTTAACAGGGGGCCATAATTCACCCCTCCACTTT. Translating it yields CASSLTGGHNSPLHF.

The chain employs TRBV11-2 and TRBJ2-1, with 9 bases aligning to TRBD2. The CDR3 is made up of 15 amino acids. The V gene's germline CDR1 is SGHAT and CDR2 FQNNGV. The trim removed 5 bases at V and 6 bases at J, leaving 8 bases unmatched. CDR3 sequence: CASSLGAGGPNEQFF. As DNA, the CDR3 is TGTGCCAGCAGCCTAGGGGCGGGGGGGCCCAATGAGCAGTTCTTC.

The chain recombines TRBV5-6 with TRBJ2-1, with D perhaps TRBD2 (7 bases). V lost 2 bases to trimming and J lost 8 bases, with 17 bases between them. This CDR3 spans 15 amino acids. CDR1 and CDR2 from the germline V gene are SGHDT and YYEEEE. The DNA of the CDR3 is TGTGCCAGCAGCTTTGGAGGGGGGGGACACGATGAGCAGTTCTTC. Translating gives CASSFGGGGHDEQFF.

The chain is built from TRBV20-1 and TRBJ1-2; D uncertain. The CDR3 runs to 11 residues. Germline CDR1 and CDR2: DFQATT and SNEGSKA (reference sequence). V was shortened by 2 bases and J by 6 bases, with 7 bases between the two germline ends. CDR3 protein: CSARIGDGYTF. CDR3 nucleotides: TGCAGTGCTAGAATCGGGGATGGCTACACCTTC.

The count of this clone is one. The V and J genes are TRBV19 and TRBJ1-2, with 8 bases matching TRBD1. The CDR3 length is 14 residues. Trimming took 5 bases from V and 5 from J; bases not matched to a gene: 7. Germline assignment: CDR1 LNHDA and CDR2 SQIVND (reference sequence). The CDR3 coding sequence is TGTGCCAGTAGTTTCGGGACAGGCTCTTATGGCTACACCTTC. This codes for CASSFGTGSYGYTF.

The gene calls are TRBV6-6 and TRBJ2-7, with a weak D call TRBD1 (5 bases). This CDR3 is 14 amino acids long. V was shortened by 5 bases and J by 2 bases, with 13 bases between the two germline ends. Germline CDR1 MNHNY, CDR2 SVGAGI (reference sequence). Written as DNA, the CDR3 is TGTGCCAGCAGTCGAAAGGGGATGCCCTACGAGCAGTACGTC. This gives the protein CASSRKGMPYEQYV.

This clone was picked up a small number of times. The chain is built from TRBV3-1 (or the pseudogene TRBV3-2) and TRBJ1-2, with 10 bases lining up with TRBD1. Germline V gene data show CDR1 as LGHDT and CDR2 as YNNKEL (reference sequence). The CDR3 spans 12 residues. DNA of the CDR3: TGTGTCGCGGGACAGGGGAGCTATGGCTACACCTTC. It yields the protein CVAGQGSYGYTF.

The chain carries TRBV6-5 and TRBJ2-5; D is unresolved. CDR1 MNHEY and CDR2 SVGAGI come from the germline V gene. This CDR3 contains 11 residues. V lost 5 bases and J 5 bases, leaving 6 bases between the germline ends. Here the CDR3 DNA reads TGTGCCAGCAGTCTGGGGGAGACCCAGTACTTC. Translation: CASSLGETQYF.